What follows are 25 T cell receptor beta chains derived from one specimen sequenced in a study of cytomegalovirus exposure and HLA in healthy donors. In the PCR, 60 Vbeta and 13 Jbeta primers were used. Profiling relied on immunoSEQ multiplex PCR, and the TCRdb table lists in-frame clones only, not all of them. The sample consists of around 130,000 clones, 82% of them appearing once. The sequenced sample was PBMCs. Every receptor here comes from a young woman in good health and CMV-seronegative.

In its sample, this clone was seen a few times. This chain uses TRBV2 with TRBJ2-7; D is possibly TRBD2 (6 bases). Looked up from germline, CDR1 is SNHLY and CDR2 is FYNNEI. The CDR3 runs to 13 residues. Trimming took 4 bases from V and 5 from J, leaving 12 bases between them. For the CDR3, the DNA is TGTGCCAGCAGTGTGGCGGGGTGGGACGAGCAGTACTTC. Amino acid sequence: CASSVAGWDEQYF.

The V call is TRBV2, the J call TRBJ1-1; tentatively, D is TRBD1 (5 bases). With 8 bases removed from V and 3 bases from J, the gap between germline ends came to 16 bases. Germline V gene data show CDR1 as SNHLY and CDR2 as FYNNEI. CDR3 length: 14 amino acids. CDR3 in DNA: TGTGCCAGCCTTCCGGGGGGGGTAGACACTGAAGCTTTCTTT. Its translation: CASLPGGVDTEAFF.

The chain has TRBV18 and TRBJ1-5; tentative D call: TRBD1 (6 bases). Trimming pared 3 bases from V and 4 bases from J, leaving 10 bases between. CDR3 length: 14 amino acids. In germline, CDR1 is KGHSH, CDR2 LQKENI. In DNA form, the CDR3 reads TGTGCCAGCTCACCGGACAGTTCTAATCAGCCCCAGCATTTT. Residues: CASSPDSSNQPQHF.

This rearrangement joins TRBV4-2 to TRBJ1-5, with 9 bases identical to TRBD1. The CDR3 extends over 16 amino acids. Trimming removed 3 bases from V and 5 bases from J; junction bases left unmatched: 8. The germline V gene has CDR1 LGHNA and CDR2 YNFKEQ. Written as DNA, the CDR3 is TGTGCCAGCAGCCAGGTGCCGGACAGGGGCGATCAGCCCCAGCATTTT. Its translation is CASSQVPDRGDQPQHF.

The CDR3 reads CSAWTGTYNEQFF. CDR3 in DNA: TGCAGCGCTTGGACAGGAACCTACAATGAGCAGTTCTTC. V gene TRBV29-1 combines with J gene TRBJ2-1; TRBD1 aligns across 7 bases. This CDR3 has 13 amino acids. Per the germline V gene, CDR1 is SQVTM and CDR2 is ANQGSEA. V was pared by 7 bases and J by 2 bases, with 5 bases of the junction left unmatched.

This clone was counted a few times. The J gene is TRBJ2-5, the V gene TRBV11-2, with 7 bases aligning to TRBD2. The CDR3 extends over 14 amino acids. Germline values: CDR1 SGHAT, CDR2 FQNNGV. With V trimmed by 4 bases and J by 5 bases, 7 bases remained unmatched. Written as DNA, the CDR3 is TGTGCCAGCAGCTCTGACGGGAGGCGGGAGACCCAGTACTTC. As protein: CASSSDGRRETQYF.

The chain employs TRBV19 and TRBJ2-3; 7 bases match TRBD1. The CDR3 covers 16 residues. Germline V CDR1 and CDR2: LNHDA, SQIVND (reference sequence). With 3 bases clipped from V and 1 base from J, the junction kept 7 bases outside the gene matches. For the CDR3, the DNA is TGTGCCAGTAGTATGCGGACGACAGGGCGCACAGATACGCAGTATTTT. This encodes CASSMRTTGRTDTQYF.

The chain has TRBV27 and TRBJ2-1, with TRBD2 matching 11 bases. The V segment lost 3 bases and the J segment 4 bases; nucleotides outside the gene matches: 2. The CDR3 loop spans 15 amino acids. The V gene's germline CDR1 is MNHEY and CDR2 SMNVEV (reference sequence). The CDR3 here is CASSLTSGIYNEQFF. CDR3 nucleotides: TGTGCCAGCAGTTTGACTAGCGGGATTTACAATGAGCAGTTCTTC.

The chain is built from TRBV6-5 and TRBJ2-2; possible D gene TRBD2, 5 bases. Trimming stripped 8 bases from V and 5 bases from J, with 15 bases between. Germline V gene lookup returns CDR1 MNHEY and CDR2 SVGAGI. The CDR3 totals 14 residues. CDR3 in amino acids: CASRGRVRTGELFF. The CDR3, as DNA: TGTGCCAGCCGGGGTAGGGTTCGGACCGGGGAGCTGTTTTTT.

A single count supports this clone. The rearrangement joins TRBV5-1 to TRBJ2-1, with 7 nucleotides matching TRBD2. This CDR3 has 16 residues. Germline-derived CDR1 and CDR2 are SGHRS and YFSETQ. V lost 4 bases and J lost 0; bases outside the gene matches: 7. CDR3 loop: CASSTGLPSSYNEQFF. The CDR3 nucleotides read TGCGCCAGCAGCACGGGACTACCGAGCTCCTACAATGAGCAGTTCTTC.

V and J are TRBV6-6 and TRBJ1-1; 8 positions match TRBD1. Germline V gene lookup returns CDR1 MNHNY and CDR2 SVGAGI (reference sequence). The CDR3 has 14 residues. J gave up 7 bases and V 7 bases, and 11 bases lay outside the gene matches. The CDR3 loop is CASIPPQGAVEAFF. The CDR3 DNA sequence: TGTGCCAGCATCCCACCGCAGGGGGCGGTTGAAGCTTTCTTT.

The chain carries TRBV14 and TRBJ2-3; 7 positions agree with TRBD2. The J segment lost 3 bases and the V segment lost 4 bases, leaving 16 bases of the junction unmatched. The germline CDR1 and CDR2 sequences are SGHDN and FVKESK. The CDR3 has 18 residues. The CDR3 is CASSLWGGDPSWTDTQYF. CDR3 in DNA: TGTGCCAGCAGCCTATGGGGGGGTGACCCTTCTTGGACAGATACGCAGTATTTT.

The rearrangement joins TRBV5-5 to TRBJ1-2; D is unresolved. The CDR3 consists of 14 residues. Trimming took off 3 bases at V and 0 bases at J, with 9 bases between the two ends. Germline loops: CDR1 SGHKS, CDR2 YYEKEE (reference sequence). DNA for the CDR3: TGTGCCAGCAGCTCGCCGGGAGCTAACTATGGCTACACCTTC. Translation: CASSSPGANYGYTF.

The chain combines TRBV10-3 with TRBJ1-2, with 7 bases identical to TRBD1. The CDR3 runs to 16 residues. CDR1 and CDR2 (germline): ENHRY, SYGVKD. V lost 3 bases and J lost 4; bases outside the gene matches: 11. CDR3 loop: CAISDTTGAVPYGYTF. Here the CDR3 DNA reads TGTGCCATCAGTGATACTACAGGGGCTGTACCCTATGGCTACACCTTC.

V and J are TRBV27 and TRBJ2-7; no clear D gene. The V and J ends lost 7 bases and 2 bases respectively, with 18 bases between them. CDR3 length: 15 amino acids. Germline CDR1 and CDR2: MNHEY and SMNVEV (reference sequence). The CDR3 sequence is CASTLSVGGAYEQYF. Written as DNA, the CDR3 is TGTGCCAGCACCCTATCGGTCGGCGGAGCCTACGAGCAGTACTTC.

This chain connects TRBV2 to TRBJ2-4, with 7 bases that match TRBD2. This CDR3 is 15 amino acids long. V shed 7 bases, J shed 0 bases, and the junction held 6 bases outside the gene matches. Germline lookup yields CDR1 SNHLY and CDR2 FYNNEI. Here the CDR3 reads CASKSGDLAKNIQYF. CDR3 bases: TGTGCCAGCAAAAGCGGGGATCTAGCCAAAAACATTCAGTACTTC.

The chain has TRBV7-8 and TRBJ2-1, with 9 bases fitting TRBD2. J lost 3 bases, V lost 5 bases, and 2 bases had no gene match. CDR3 length: 14 amino acids. Germline CDR1 SGHVS, CDR2 FQNEAQ. CDR3 loop: CASSRLADYNEQFF. The CDR3 DNA sequence: TGTGCCAGCAGCCGACTAGCGGACTACAATGAGCAGTTCTTC.

The rearrangement links TRBV18 to TRBJ1-2; 11 bases match TRBD1. CDR1 KGHSH and CDR2 LQKENI come from the germline V gene. This CDR3 spans 17 amino acids. The V segment lost 4 bases and the J segment 5 bases; nucleotides outside the gene matches: 12. The CDR3 is CASSQSIGQGAMYGYTF. CDR3 DNA sequence: TGTGCCAGCTCACAAAGTATCGGACAGGGGGCGATGTATGGCTACACCTTC.

This chain connects TRBV9 to TRBJ1-1; D not resolved. Germline values: CDR1 SGDLS, CDR2 YYNGEE. The V gene lost 0 bases and the J gene lost 2 bases, with 14 bases spanning the gap. CDR3 length: 16 residues. Written as DNA, the CDR3 is TGTGCCAGCAGCGTAGTAACACAGCCAATTAACACTGAAGCTTTCTTT. It encodes CASSVVTQPINTEAFF.

This clone was observed a handful of times. The gene calls are TRBV6-1 and TRBJ1-2; the match to TRBD1 covers 7 bases. CDR1 is MNHNS, CDR2 SASEGT, per germline. V lost 7 bases and J lost 4; bases outside the gene matches: 12. The CDR3 length is 15 residues. The CDR3 region is CASILAPGGAYGYTF. CDR3 nucleotide sequence: TGTGCCAGCATTTTAGCCCCAGGGGGAGCCTATGGCTACACCTTC.

This sequence joins TRBV27 and TRBJ1-2; perhaps TRBD1 as D (6 bases). The CDR3 covers 13 residues. The V end lost 2 bases, the J end lost 8 bases, and 12 bases lay between the germline ends. Germline CDR1 and CDR2: MNHEY and SMNVEV (reference sequence). CDR3: CASSLQGQGGYTF. CDR3 in DNA: TGTGCCAGCAGTTTACAGGGGCAGGGGGGCTACACCTTC.

This clone was counted only a few times. The rearrangement uses TRBV11-2 and TRBJ2-5, with D unresolved. The J call may not be correct, given that the DNA end is closer to TRBJ2-7. The CDR3 contains 14 residues. From germline, CDR1 is SGHAT and CDR2 FQNNGV. The CDR3 here is CASSSRRSSYEQYF. CDR3 coding DNA: TGTGCCAGCAGCTCCCGAAGGAGCTCCTACGAGCAGTACTTC.

This chain joins TRBV30 and TRBJ1-1; a possible D gene is TRBD1 (5 bases). Trimming cost V 5 bases and J 7 bases, with 14 bases left between them. The germline gives CDR1 GTSNPN, CDR2 SVGIG (reference sequence). The CDR3 spans 12 residues. CDR3 sequence reads: CAWRGGFGEAFF. The CDR3 region has the DNA TGTGCCTGGCGGGGGGGGTTTGGTGAAGCTTTCTTT.

V gene TRBV19 combines with J gene TRBJ2-7, with 8 bases identical to TRBD2. CDR3 length: 14 amino acids. Trimming took 5 bases from V and 0 from J; bases not matched to a gene: 3. CDR1 is LNHDA and CDR2 is SQIVND in the germline V gene (reference sequence). This CDR3 reads CASSSGGPSYEQYF. The CDR3 nucleotides are TGTGCCAGTAGTTCGGGGGGGCCCTCCTACGAGCAGTACTTC.

The chain carries TRBV7-9 and TRBJ1-2; D call uncertain. CDR1 and CDR2 (germline): SEHNR, FQNEAQ (reference sequence). The CDR3 contains 13 residues. The V end was cut by 1 base, the J end by 13 bases, with 16 bases between. CDR3 nucleotides: TGTGCCAGCAGCTTAGGTTCGGGGATCCCCACCACCTTC. This translates into CASSLGSGIPTTF.